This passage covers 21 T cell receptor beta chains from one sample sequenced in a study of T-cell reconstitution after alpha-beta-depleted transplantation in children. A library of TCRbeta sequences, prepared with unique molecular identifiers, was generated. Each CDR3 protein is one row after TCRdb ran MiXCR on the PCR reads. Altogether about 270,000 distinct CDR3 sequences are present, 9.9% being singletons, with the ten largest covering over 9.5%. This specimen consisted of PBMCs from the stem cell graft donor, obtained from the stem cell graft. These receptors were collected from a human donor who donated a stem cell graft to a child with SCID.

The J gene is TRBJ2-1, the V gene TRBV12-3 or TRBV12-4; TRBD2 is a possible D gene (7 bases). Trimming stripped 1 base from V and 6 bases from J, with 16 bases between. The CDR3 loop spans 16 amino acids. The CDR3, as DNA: TGTGCCAGCAGTTTAGGGGGTGTGGGGGGGGCCAATGAGCAGTTCTTC. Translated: CASSLGGVGGANEQFF.

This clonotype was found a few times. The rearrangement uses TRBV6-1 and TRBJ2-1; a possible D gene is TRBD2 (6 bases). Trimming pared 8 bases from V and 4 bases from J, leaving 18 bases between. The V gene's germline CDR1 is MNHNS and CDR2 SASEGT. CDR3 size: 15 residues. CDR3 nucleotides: TGTGCCAGCGCGAGACCCCTAGCGAGTTACAATGAGCAGTTCTTC. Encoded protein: CASARPLASYNEQFF.

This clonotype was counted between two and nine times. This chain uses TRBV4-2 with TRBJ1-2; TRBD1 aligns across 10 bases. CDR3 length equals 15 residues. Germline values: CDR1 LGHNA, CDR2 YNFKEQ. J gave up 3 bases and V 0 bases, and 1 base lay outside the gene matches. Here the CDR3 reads CASSQETGGDYGYTF. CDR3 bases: TGTGCCAGCAGCCAAGAGACAGGGGGCGACTATGGCTACACCTTC.

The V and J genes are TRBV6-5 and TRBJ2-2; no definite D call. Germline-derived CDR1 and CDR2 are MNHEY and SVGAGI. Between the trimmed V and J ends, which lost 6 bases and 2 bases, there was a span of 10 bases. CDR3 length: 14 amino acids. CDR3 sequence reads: CASSWTDNTGELFF. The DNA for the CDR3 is TGTGCCAGCAGCTGGACGGATAACACCGGGGAGCTGTTTTTT.

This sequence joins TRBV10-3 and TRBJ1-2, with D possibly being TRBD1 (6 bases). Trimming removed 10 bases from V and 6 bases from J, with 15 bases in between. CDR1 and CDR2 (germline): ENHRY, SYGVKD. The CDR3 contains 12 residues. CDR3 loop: CANFGTSHGYTF. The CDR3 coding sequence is TGTGCCAACTTTGGGACATCTCATGGCTACACCTTC.

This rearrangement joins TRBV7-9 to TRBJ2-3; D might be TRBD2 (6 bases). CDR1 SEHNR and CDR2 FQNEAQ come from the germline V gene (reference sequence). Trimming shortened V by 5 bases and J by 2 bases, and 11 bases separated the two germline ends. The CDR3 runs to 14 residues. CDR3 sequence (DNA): TGTGCCAGCAGCCGACGGACTACCACAGATACGCAGTATTTT. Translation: CASSRRTTTDTQYF.

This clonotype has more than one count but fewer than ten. DNA of the CDR3: TGCAGTGCTCTTAACAGGGATTACACTGAAGCTTTCTTT. Protein sequence: CSALNRDYTEAFF. The chain carries TRBV20-1 and TRBJ1-1, with a weak D call TRBD1 (6 bases). The V gene lost 5 bases and the J gene lost 3 bases, with 13 bases spanning the gap. This CDR3 spans 13 amino acids. Germline V gives CDR1 DFQATT, CDR2 SNEGSKA (reference sequence).

The CDR3 DNA sequence: TGTGCCAGCAACCTAGCGGTCACAGATACGCAGTATTTT. This gives the protein CASNLAVTDTQYF. The rearrangement joins TRBV12-3 or TRBV12-4 to TRBJ2-3; 7 bases map to TRBD2. V lost 7 bases and J lost 2; bases outside the gene matches: 3. CDR3 length equals 13 residues.

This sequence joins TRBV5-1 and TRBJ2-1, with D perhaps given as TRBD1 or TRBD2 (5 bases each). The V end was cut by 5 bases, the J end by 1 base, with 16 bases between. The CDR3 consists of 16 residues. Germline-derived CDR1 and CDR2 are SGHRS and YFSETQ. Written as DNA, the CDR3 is TGCGCCAGCAGTTCCTCCGGGACCGATTCCTACAATGAGCAGTTCTTC. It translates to CASSSSGTDSYNEQFF.

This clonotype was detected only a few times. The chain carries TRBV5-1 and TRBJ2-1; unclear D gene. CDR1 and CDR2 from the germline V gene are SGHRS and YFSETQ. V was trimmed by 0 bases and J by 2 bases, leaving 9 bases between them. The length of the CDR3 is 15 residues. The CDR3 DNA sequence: TGCGCCAGCAGCTTGGACCGACAAGCCTACAATGAGCAGTTCTTC. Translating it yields CASSLDRQAYNEQFF.

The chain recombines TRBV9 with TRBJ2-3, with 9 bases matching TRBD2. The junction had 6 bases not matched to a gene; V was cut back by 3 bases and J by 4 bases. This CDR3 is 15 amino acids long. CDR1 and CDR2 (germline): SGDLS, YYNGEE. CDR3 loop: CASSESGGLPDTQYF. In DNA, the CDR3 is TGTGCCAGCAGCGAAAGCGGGGGGCTCCCAGATACGCAGTATTTT.

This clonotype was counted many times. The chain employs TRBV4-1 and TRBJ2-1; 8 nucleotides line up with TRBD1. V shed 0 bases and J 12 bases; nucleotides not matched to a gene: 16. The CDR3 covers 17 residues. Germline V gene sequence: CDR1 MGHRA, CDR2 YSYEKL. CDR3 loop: CASSQDTQGAQQVGQFF. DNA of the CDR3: TGCGCCAGCAGCCAAGATACCCAGGGGGCGCAACAAGTTGGGCAGTTCTTC.

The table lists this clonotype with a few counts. This CDR3 is CSARLTGDTEAFF. The CDR3 bases are TGCAGTGCTAGACTCACAGGGGACACTGAAGCTTTCTTT. The V call is TRBV20-1, the J call TRBJ1-1; 7 bases are shared with TRBD1. V gave up 2 bases and J gave up 3 bases; unmatched junction bases: 3. Per germline, CDR1 DFQATT and CDR2 SNEGSKA (reference sequence). CDR3 length: 13 residues.

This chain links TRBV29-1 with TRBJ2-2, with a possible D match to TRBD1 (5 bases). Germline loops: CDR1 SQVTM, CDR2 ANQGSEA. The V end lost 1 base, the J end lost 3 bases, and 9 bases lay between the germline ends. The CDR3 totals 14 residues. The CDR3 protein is CSVEATVHTGELFF. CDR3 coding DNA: TGCAGCGTTGAAGCGACAGTCCACACCGGGGAGCTGTTTTTT.

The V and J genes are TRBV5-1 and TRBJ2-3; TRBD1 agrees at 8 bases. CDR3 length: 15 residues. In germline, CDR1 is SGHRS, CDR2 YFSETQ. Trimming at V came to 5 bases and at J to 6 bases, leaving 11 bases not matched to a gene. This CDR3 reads CASRPGQVVVDTQYF. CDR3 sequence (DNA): TGCGCCAGCAGGCCGGGACAGGTGGTAGTGGATACGCAGTATTTT.

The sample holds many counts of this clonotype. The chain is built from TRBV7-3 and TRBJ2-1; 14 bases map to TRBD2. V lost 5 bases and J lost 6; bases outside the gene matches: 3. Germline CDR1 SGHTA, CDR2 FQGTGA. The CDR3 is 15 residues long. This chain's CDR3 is CASSTGLAGVNEQFF. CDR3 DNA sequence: TGTGCCAGCAGCACGGGACTAGCGGGGGTCAATGAGCAGTTCTTC. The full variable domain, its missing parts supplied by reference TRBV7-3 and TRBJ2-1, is GAGVSQTPSNKVTEKGKYVELRCDPISGHTALYWYRQSLGQGPEFLIYFQGTGAADDSGLPNDRFFAVRPEGSVSTLKIQRTERGDSAVYLCASSTGLAGVNEQFFGPGTRLTVL.

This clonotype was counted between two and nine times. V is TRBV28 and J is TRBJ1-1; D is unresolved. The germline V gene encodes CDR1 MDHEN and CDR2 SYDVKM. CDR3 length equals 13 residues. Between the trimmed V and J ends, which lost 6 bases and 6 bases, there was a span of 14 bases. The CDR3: CASSQTPLAEAFF. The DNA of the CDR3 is TGTGCCAGCAGCCAAACACCCCTGGCTGAAGCTTTCTTT.

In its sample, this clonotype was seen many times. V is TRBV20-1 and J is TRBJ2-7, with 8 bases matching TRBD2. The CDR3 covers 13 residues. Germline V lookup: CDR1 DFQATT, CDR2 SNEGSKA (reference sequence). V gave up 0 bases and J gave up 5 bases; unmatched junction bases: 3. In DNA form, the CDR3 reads TGCAGTGCTAGAGAGGGACTAGTAGACGAGCAGTACTTC. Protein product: CSAREGLVDEQYF.

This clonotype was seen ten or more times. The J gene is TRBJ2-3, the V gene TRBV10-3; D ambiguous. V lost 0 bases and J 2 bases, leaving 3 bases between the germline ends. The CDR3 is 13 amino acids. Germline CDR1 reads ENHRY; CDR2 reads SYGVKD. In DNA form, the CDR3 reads TGTGCCATCAGTGAGTCCGCCACAGATACGCAGTATTTT. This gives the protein CAISESATDTQYF.

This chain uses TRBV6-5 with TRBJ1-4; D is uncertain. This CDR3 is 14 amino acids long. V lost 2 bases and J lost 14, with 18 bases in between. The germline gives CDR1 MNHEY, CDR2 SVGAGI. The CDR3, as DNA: TGTGCCAGCAGTTACCTAGCGAAGGTACAACTTCTGTTTTTT. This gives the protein CASSYLAKVQLLFF.

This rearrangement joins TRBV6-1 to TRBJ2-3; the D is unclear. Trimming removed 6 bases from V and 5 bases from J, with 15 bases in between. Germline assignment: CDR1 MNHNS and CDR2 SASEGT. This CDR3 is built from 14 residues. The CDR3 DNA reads TGTGCCAGCAGCACAACTGGGGTTGAAGATACGCAGTATTTT. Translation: CASSTTGVEDTQYF.